These 18 T cell receptor beta chains originate from one sample sequenced in a study of OX40 agonist ivuxolimab in advanced cancers. Receptor libraries were prepared by the immunoSEQ multiplex PCR assay. Held by TCRdb, this immuneACCESS table contains in-frame sequences only and omits some clones. Under half of the omission traces to an unresolved V gene where checked; the cause of the rest is unknown. In this sample the table shows 50,000 to 65,000 clones, 70% to 90% of which occur a single time. Together, the top ten hold more than 1.5% of the sample. This specimen was CD4+ or CD8+ T cells sorted from blood, taken in a trial of the OX40 agonist ivuxolimab. These receptors came from an adult with an advanced solid tumor such as melanoma, head and neck, liver or kidney cancer.

CDR3 sequence (DNA): TGTGCCTGGAGTGTGGGGAACTATAATTCACCCCTCCACTTT. This sequence encodes CAWSVGNYNSPLHF. The V gene is TRBV30, the J gene TRBJ1-6; no reliable D call. This CDR3 has 14 residues. V shed 0 bases and J shed 3 bases, with 6 bases lying between them. Germline loops: CDR1 GTSNPN, CDR2 SVGIG (reference sequence).

The gene calls are TRBV11-2 and TRBJ2-7; tentatively, D is TRBD1 (6 bases). CDR1 is SGHAT and CDR2 is FQNNGV in the germline V gene. V was clipped by 1 base and J by 4 bases, with 17 bases between them. There are 16 residues in the CDR3. CDR3 protein: CASSLVGVGTGYEQYF. The CDR3, as DNA: TGTGCCAGCAGCTTAGTAGGGGTCGGTACAGGGTACGAGCAGTACTTC.

This clone appeared a single time. J is TRBJ1-6 and V is TRBV7-8; D might be TRBD1 (5 bases). CDR1 and CDR2 (germline): SGHVS, FQNEAQ. The V end was cut by 5 bases, the J end by 7 bases, with 18 bases between. This CDR3 is 16 amino acids long. CDR3 coding DNA: TGTGCCAGCAGCAGCCCCGGGACGGACAAGAATTCACCCCTCCACTTT. Its translation is CASSSPGTDKNSPLHF. Complete variable domain (other parts from reference TRBV7-8 and TRBJ1-6): GAGVSQSPRYKVAKRGQDVALRCDPISGHVSLFWYQQALGQGPEFLTYFQNEAQLDKSGLPSDRFFAERPEGSVSTLKIQRTQQEDSAVYLCASSSPGTDKNSPLHFGNGTRLTVT.

This clone occurred once. The DNA for the CDR3 is TGCGCCAGCAGCTCCCTAGCGGGGGGCGTAAATGAGCAGTTCTTC. Its translation: CASSSLAGGVNEQFF. The chain couples TRBV5-1 to TRBJ2-1; 11 nucleotides match TRBD2. The junction had 6 bases not matched to a gene; V was cut back by 3 bases and J by 7 bases. Germline lookup yields CDR1 SGHRS and CDR2 YFSETQ. The CDR3 extends over 15 amino acids. The entire variable domain, with the rest obtained from reference TRBV5-1 and TRBJ2-1, is as follows: KAGVTQTPRYLIKTRGQQVTLSCSPISGHRSVSWYQQTPGQGLQFLFEYFSETQRNKGNFPGRFSGRQFSNSRSEMNVSTLELGDSALYLCASSSLAGGVNEQFFGPGTRLTVL.

This rearrangement joins TRBV19 to TRBJ1-1, with no clear D. CDR3 length: 13 residues. CDR1 is LNHDA, CDR2 SQIVND, per germline (reference sequence). The ends were cut back, 6 bases at V and 0 bases at J, with 8 bases in the middle. The CDR3 nucleotides read TGTGCCAGTAGCAAGACCGTGAACACTGAAGCTTTCTTT. It codes for CASSKTVNTEAFF.

This chain connects TRBV14 to TRBJ2-3; D ambiguous. The V gene's germline CDR1 is SGHDN and CDR2 FVKESK. Trimming stripped 0 bases from V and 3 bases from J, with 10 bases between. The CDR3 has 15 residues. The CDR3 DNA follows: TGTGCCAGCAGCCAAGATGCTGTCCAAACAGATACGCAGTATTTT. This encodes CASSQDAVQTDTQYF.

This clone was found once. V is TRBV7-2 and J is TRBJ1-2; the D gene is possibly TRBD1 (6 bases). Per the germline V gene, CDR1 is SGHTA and CDR2 is FQGNSA. V lost 5 bases and J 8 bases, leaving 18 bases between the germline ends. The CDR3 has 14 amino acids. The CDR3 sequence: CASSPGKGGGGYTF. CDR3 sequence (DNA): TGTGCCAGCAGCCCCGGTAAGGGGGGAGGAGGCTACACCTTC.

J is TRBJ2-7 and V is TRBV5-1; D is ambiguous. This CDR3 region has 11 residues. Germline V gene data show CDR1 as SGHRS and CDR2 as YFSETQ. Between the trimmed V and J ends, which lost 3 bases and 2 bases, there was a span of 3 bases. For the CDR3, the DNA is TGCGCCAGCAGCTCCGCCTACGAGCAGTACTTC. Translated, it gives CASSSAYEQYF.

J is TRBJ1-2 and V is TRBV9; D unresolved. The CDR3 consists of 14 residues. V lost 0 bases and J 7 bases, leaving 13 bases between the germline ends. Germline loops: CDR1 SGDLS, CDR2 YYNGEE. The CDR3 reads CASSVEGWEAGYTF. CDR3 bases: TGTGCCAGCAGCGTAGAGGGATGGGAGGCTGGCTACACCTTC.

The chain employs TRBV6-5 and TRBJ1-5; D not certain. The V and J ends lost 5 bases and 4 bases respectively, with 6 bases between them. From germline, CDR1 is MNHEY and CDR2 SVGAGI. This CDR3 has 12 residues. The DNA of the CDR3 is TGTGCCAGCAGTCAACCTAATCAGCCCCAGCATTTT. It codes for CASSQPNQPQHF.

The rearrangement links TRBV6-6 to TRBJ1-5; 7 bases agree with TRBD1. V shed 4 bases and J 2 bases; nucleotides not matched to a gene: 8. This CDR3 contains 16 residues. CDR1 is MNHNY, CDR2 SVGAGI, per germline (reference sequence). As DNA, the CDR3 is TGTGCCAGCAGTTTAGCCCCGGGACAGCGCAATCAGCCCCAGCATTTT. Its protein product is CASSLAPGQRNQPQHF.

This chain uses TRBV9 with TRBJ1-1; D uncertain. Germline loops: CDR1 SGDLS, CDR2 YYNGEE. Trimming shortened V by 2 bases and J by 1 base, and 12 bases separated the two germline ends. CDR3 length: 15 residues. CDR3 bases: TGTGCCAGCAGCGTCCGTTCGGGAGGGAACACTGAAGCTTTCTTT. Translation: CASSVRSGGNTEAFF.

V is TRBV5-1 and J is TRBJ2-7; TRBD2 agrees at 7 bases. The V gene's germline CDR1 is SGHRS and CDR2 YFSETQ. The CDR3 has 13 amino acids. Germline trimming cut 6 bases from V and 2 bases from J; bases unmatched to any gene: 5. CDR3 residues: CASKRESTYEQYF. The CDR3 nucleotides are TGCGCCAGCAAGCGGGAATCTACCTACGAGCAGTACTTC.

This clone was found once. The V call is TRBV6-5, the J call TRBJ2-3; 8 positions agree with TRBD2. The CDR3 runs 15 residues. The germline V gene has CDR1 MNHEY and CDR2 SVGAGI. V gave up 6 bases and J gave up 3 bases; unmatched junction bases: 8. This CDR3 is CASSLLAVGTDTQYF. Here the CDR3 DNA reads TGTGCCAGCAGCTTACTAGCGGTGGGAACAGATACGCAGTATTTT.

CDR3 sequence: CASSEYGPPAEAFF. In DNA, the CDR3 is TGTGCCAGCAGTGAATACGGACCTCCAGCTGAAGCTTTCTTT. The chain joins TRBV25-1 to TRBJ1-1; D not certain. V lost 0 bases and J lost 6, with 11 bases in between. Germline V gene lookup returns CDR1 MGHDK and CDR2 SYGVNS. The CDR3 totals 14 residues.

The chain carries TRBV11-2 and TRBJ1-5; a weak D match, TRBD1 (6 bases). V dropped 3 bases and J dropped 2 bases, with 20 bases sitting between them. CDR1 and CDR2 from the germline V gene are SGHAT and FQNNGV. There are 18 residues in the CDR3. CDR3 loop: CASSLLRDTAFGNQPQHF. The DNA of the CDR3 is TGTGCCAGCAGCTTGTTACGGGACACAGCATTTGGCAATCAGCCCCAGCATTTT.

The rearrangement links TRBV5-1 to TRBJ2-1, with 7 bases fitting TRBD2. The CDR3 loop spans 15 amino acids. The V gene end was trimmed by 1 base and the J gene end by 6 bases; junction bases not matched to a gene: 7. The germline gives CDR1 SGHRS, CDR2 YFSETQ. The CDR3 nucleotides read TGCGCCAGCAGCTTGTTATTAGCGGGTCCCAATGAGCAGTTCTTC. It codes for CASSLLLAGPNEQFF.

This chain connects TRBV25-1 to TRBJ1-5, with D possibly TRBD1 on 5 matching bases. The length of the CDR3 is 16 residues. Germline V CDR1 and CDR2: MGHDK, SYGVNS. V was clipped by 3 bases and J by 5 bases, with 17 bases between them. The CDR3 here is CASSDRVWTGDQPQHF. As DNA, the CDR3 is TGTGCCAGCAGTGACAGGGTTTGGACCGGCGATCAGCCCCAGCATTTT.